What follows are 27 T cell receptor beta chains derived from one specimen sequenced in a study of cytomegalovirus exposure and HLA in healthy donors. In the PCR, 60 Vbeta and 13 Jbeta primers were used. Only in-frame clones appear in the TCRdb table, and some are missing; sequencing was by immunoSEQ multiplex PCR. The sample has 110,000 to 150,000 clones, approximately 82% seen once. What was sequenced was PBMCs. The receptors were gathered from a woman aged 40 to 55 in good health and CMV-seronegative.

As DNA, the CDR3 is TGCGCCAGCAGCACACCAACAGGGGGAGGAGAGACCCAGTACTTC. Translation: CASSTPTGGGETQYF. V is TRBV5-1 and J is TRBJ2-5, with TRBD1 matching 8 bases. V was pared by 4 bases and J by 4 bases, with 9 bases of the junction left unmatched. The V gene's germline CDR1 is SGHRS and CDR2 YFSETQ. CDR3 length equals 15 residues.

The CDR3 DNA sequence: TGTGCCAGCAGTTTTAGCGGGAGGGGCTACGAGCAGTACTTC. Protein: CASSFSGRGYEQYF. The chain has TRBV28 and TRBJ2-7; TRBD2 agrees at 11 bases. This CDR3 has 14 amino acids. The V gene's germline CDR1 is MDHEN and CDR2 SYDVKM. V lost 3 bases and J lost 3; bases outside the gene matches: 1.

V gene TRBV7-8 combines with J gene TRBJ2-5, with a possible D match to TRBD2 (8 bases). The ends were cut back, 4 bases at V and 2 bases at J, with 20 bases in the middle. This CDR3 spans 17 amino acids. The germline V gene encodes CDR1 SGHVS and CDR2 FQNEAQ. The CDR3 sequence: CASSSGGTSGFQETQYF. DNA for the CDR3: TGTGCCAGCAGCTCAGGGGGAACTAGCGGATTTCAAGAGACCCAGTACTTC. Looking up the rest from reference TRBV7-8 and TRBJ2-5 gives the full variable domain: GAGVSQSPRYKVAKRGQDVALRCDPISGHVSLFWYQQALGQGPEFLTYFQNEAQLDKSGLPSDRFFAERPEGSVSTLKIQRTQQEDSAVYLCASSSGGTSGFQETQYFGPGTRLLVL.

Only a few counts were recorded for this clone. The CDR3 loop is CASSFGREGRNEQFF. For the CDR3, the DNA is TGTGCCAGCAGCTTCGGACGGGAGGGCCGGAATGAGCAGTTCTTC. The chain is built from TRBV11-3 and TRBJ2-1; 8 bases line up with TRBD2. V was clipped by 3 bases and J by 7 bases; unmatched bases: 8. The CDR3 contains 15 residues. Germline values: CDR1 SGHNT, CDR2 YENEEA. The full variable domain, its missing parts supplied by reference TRBV11-3 and TRBJ2-1, is EAGVVQSPRYKIIEKKQPVAFWCNPISGHNTLYWYLQNLGQGPELLIRYENEEAVDDSQLPKDRFSAERLKGVDSTLKIQPAELGDSAVYLCASSFGREGRNEQFFGPGTRLTVL.

The gene calls are TRBV5-6 and TRBJ2-3; 7 bases agree with TRBD1. With 4 bases clipped from V and 3 bases from J, the junction kept 8 bases outside the gene matches. Germline V gives CDR1 SGHDT, CDR2 YYEEEE. The CDR3 spans 15 residues. In DNA, the CDR3 is TGTGCCAGCAGCCTGTACGACAGGGAAACAGATACGCAGTATTTT. Protein product: CASSLYDRETDTQYF.

This clone was picked up a small number of times. J is TRBJ1-1 and V is TRBV7-9; no definite D call. The germline V gene encodes CDR1 SEHNR and CDR2 FQNEAQ (reference sequence). Trimming took off 5 bases at V and 5 bases at J, with 12 bases between the two ends. The CDR3 is 13 amino acids. CDR3 region: CASSQLTGTEAFF. The CDR3 bases are TGTGCCAGCAGCCAACTAACCGGGACTGAAGCTTTCTTT.

This clone was detected a few times. The chain carries TRBV27 and TRBJ2-3, with a weak D call TRBD2 (6 bases). With 3 bases removed from V and 2 bases from J, the gap between germline ends came to 12 bases. The V gene's germline CDR1 is MNHEY and CDR2 SMNVEV (reference sequence). CDR3 size: 15 residues. CDR3 in DNA: TGTGCCAGCAGTTTTGGGGAGGCCCCCACAGATACGCAGTATTTT. Protein product: CASSFGEAPTDTQYF.

The chain joins TRBV28 to TRBJ1-5; 8 bases align to TRBD1. CDR1 is MDHEN, CDR2 SYDVKM, per germline. Trimming cost V 0 bases and J 4 bases; bases outside gene matches: 5. There are 16 residues in the CDR3. Written as DNA, the CDR3 is TGTGCCAGCAGTTTATGGGCAGGGGGCGGGAATCAGCCCCAGCATTTT. Translation: CASSLWAGGGNQPQHF.

This chain connects TRBV9 to TRBJ2-5, with TRBD1 matching 7 bases. Germline V CDR1 and CDR2: SGDLS, YYNGEE. The CDR3 spans 16 residues. The trim removed 3 bases at V and 4 bases at J, leaving 12 bases unmatched. CDR3 loop: CASSGGTVRVGETQYF. The CDR3 DNA is TGTGCCAGCAGCGGGGGGACAGTAAGGGTCGGAGAGACCCAGTACTTC. The full variable domain, completed using reference TRBV9 and TRBJ2-5, is DSGVTQTPKHLITATGQRVTLRCSPRSGDLSVYWYQQSLDQGLQFLIQYYNGEERAKGNILERFSAQQFPDLHSELNLSSLELGDSALYFCASSGGTVRVGETQYFGPGTRLLVL.

This clone was detected only once. This chain links TRBV7-2 with TRBJ2-3, with 10 positions matching TRBD2. Trimming cost V 1 base and J 6 bases; bases outside gene matches: 13. CDR3 length: 18 amino acids. The V gene's germline CDR1 is SGHTA and CDR2 FQGNSA. The CDR3 DNA follows: TGTGCCAGCAGCTTAGGTGGTCGCGCTAGCGGGAGATGGGATACGCAGTATTTT. The encoded protein is CASSLGGRASGRWDTQYF. Full variable domain (rest looked up from reference TRBV7-2 and TRBJ2-3): GAGVSQSPSNKVTEKGKDVELRCDPISGHTALYWYRQSLGQGLEFLIYFQGNSAPDKSGLPSDRFSAERTGGSVSTLTIQRTQQEDSAVYLCASSLGGRASGRWDTQYFGPGTRLTVL.

The chain carries TRBV15 and TRBJ2-7, with TRBD2 matching 7 bases. CDR1 is LNHNV and CDR2 is YYDKDF in the germline V gene (reference sequence). V was pared by 3 bases and J by 11 bases, with 10 bases of the junction left unmatched. This CDR3 has 13 amino acids. The CDR3 region is CATSRGGPEVKYF. The CDR3 region has the DNA TGTGCCACCAGCAGGGGAGGGCCCGAGGTGAAGTACTTC.

The rearrangement joins TRBV29-1 to TRBJ1-1, with unresolved D. Looked up from germline, CDR1 is SQVTM and CDR2 is ANQGSEA. The CDR3 totals 13 residues. V lost 4 bases and J 0 bases, leaving 9 bases between the germline ends. The CDR3 here is CSVAGLMNTEAFF. In DNA form, the CDR3 reads TGCAGCGTTGCTGGACTGATGAACACTGAAGCTTTCTTT. The whole variable domain, filled in from reference TRBV29-1 and TRBJ1-1, reads SAVISQKPSRDICQRGTSLTIQCQVDSQVTMMFWYRQQPGQSLTLIATANQGSEATYESGFVIDKFPISRPNLTFSTLTVSNMSPEDSSIYLCSVAGLMNTEAFFGQGTRLTVV.

The V call is TRBV5-1, the J call TRBJ1-2; 10 nucleotides line up with TRBD1. This CDR3 has 18 residues. V shed 4 bases and J 3 bases; nucleotides not matched to a gene: 15. Germline lookup yields CDR1 SGHRS and CDR2 YFSETQ. The CDR3 sequence: CASSIQPGQGLVDYGYTF. CDR3 sequence (DNA): TGCGCCAGCAGCATTCAGCCGGGACAGGGGCTGGTGGACTATGGCTACACCTTC. The complete variable domain, with remaining parts taken from reference TRBV5-1 and TRBJ1-2, reads KAGVTQTPRYLIKTRGQQVTLSCSPISGHRSVSWYQQTPGQGLQFLFEYFSETQRNKGNFPGRFSGRQFSNSRSEMNVSTLELGDSALYLCASSIQPGQGLVDYGYTFGSGTRLTVV.

The chain combines TRBV4-3 with TRBJ1-2; D unclear. Germline values: CDR1 LGHNA, CDR2 YSLEER. Trimming cost V 0 bases and J 3 bases, with 11 bases left between them. There are 15 residues in the CDR3. The CDR3, as DNA: TGCGCCAGCAGCCAAGATCCCGGGGTCCACTATGGCTACACCTTC. Translated, it gives CASSQDPGVHYGYTF.

The chain couples TRBV7-2 to TRBJ2-3; 11 nucleotides match TRBD2. Germline-derived CDR1 and CDR2 are SGHTA and FQGNSA. V was clipped by 2 bases and J by 5 bases; unmatched bases: 3. This CDR3 is 15 amino acids long. CDR3 nucleotides: TGTGCCAGCAGCTTATTCCTAGCGGGAGGAGATACGCAGTATTTT. Translated, it gives CASSLFLAGGDTQYF.

This chain joins TRBV5-4 and TRBJ2-5, with D tentatively TRBD1 (6 bases). The CDR3 runs 13 residues. Germline V lookup: CDR1 SGHNT, CDR2 YYREEE (reference sequence). V gave up 4 bases and J gave up 4 bases, with 11 bases separating them. The DNA of the CDR3 is TGTGCCAGCAGCCAGACAGGTCGAGAGACCCAGTACTTC. Protein product: CASSQTGRETQYF.

The genes are TRBV7-2 and TRBJ1-2; D is ambiguous. V gave up 1 base and J gave up 7 bases, with 10 bases separating them. The CDR3 runs 13 residues. Germline CDR1 SGHTA, CDR2 FQGNSA. CDR3 DNA: TGTGCCAGCAGCTTAGTTCGGGATGGTGGCTACACCTTC. Translated: CASSLVRDGGYTF.

The chain is built from TRBV28 and TRBJ2-7, with D unresolved. This CDR3 spans 13 amino acids. V lost 2 bases and J 1 base, leaving 6 bases between the germline ends. The germline CDR1 and CDR2 sequences are MDHEN and SYDVKM. DNA for the CDR3: TGTGCCAGCAGTTTACTGCGGTCCTACGAGCAGTACTTC. This sequence encodes CASSLLRSYEQYF. Variable domain in full (rest from reference TRBV28 and TRBJ2-7): DVKVTQSSRYLVKRTGEKVFLECVQDMDHENMFWYRQDPGLGLRLIYFSYDVKMKEKGDIPEGYSVSREKKERFSLILESASTNQTSMYLCASSLLRSYEQYFGPGTRLTVT.

The V gene is TRBV9, the J gene TRBJ2-5; 11 positions match TRBD1. The J call may be wrong; the DNA end is better matched by TRBJ2-7. The V gene's germline CDR1 is SGDLS and CDR2 YYNGEE. CDR3 length: 13 amino acids. The CDR3 is CASSAGQGVEQYF. As DNA, the CDR3 is TGTGCCAGCAGCGCGGGACAGGGGGTCGAGCAGTACTTC.

The V and J genes are TRBV27 and TRBJ2-7; a weak D match, TRBD2 (5 bases). This CDR3 has 11 amino acids. The V end lost 10 bases, the J end lost 6 bases, and 13 bases lay between the germline ends. CDR1 and CDR2 from the germline V gene are MNHEY and SMNVEV (reference sequence). CDR3: CATRQGSEQYF. The DNA of the CDR3 is TGTGCCACCCGCCAAGGGAGCGAGCAGTACTTC.

This clone was found once. The CDR3 here is CASSLFRGAHTEAFF. CDR3 nucleotide sequence: TGTGCCAGCAGTTTATTCCGGGGGGCCCACACTGAAGCTTTCTTT. The rearrangement joins TRBV27 to TRBJ1-1; tentatively, D is TRBD1 (6 bases). CDR1 and CDR2 (germline): MNHEY, SMNVEV (reference sequence). The CDR3 has 15 residues. Trimming left V 1 base short and J 3 bases short, with 12 bases between.

As to this clone: One end of the junction varies from germline; a read error may be responsible. J is TRBJ1-3 and V is TRBV6-4; D uncertain. The CDR3 runs 17 residues. Germline lookup yields CDR1 MRHNA and CDR2 SNTAGT. The CDR3 DNA reads as TGTGCCAGCAGTGACCCAGATGCCAGGTCGTCTGGGAACACCATATATTTT. It yields the protein CASSDPDARSSGNTIYF.

This clone was detected once. V is TRBV9 and J is TRBJ2-7, with 7 bases identical to TRBD1. CDR3 length equals 14 residues. V shed 1 base and J 5 bases; nucleotides not matched to a gene: 6. In germline, CDR1 is SGDLS, CDR2 YYNGEE. CDR3 nucleotide sequence: TGTGCCAGCAGCGTACAAGGGGGCTTTAACGAGCAGTACTTC. Translated, it gives CASSVQGGFNEQYF.

CDR3 residues: CASSQNQGPPGGGYTF. The CDR3, as DNA: TGTGCCAGCAGCCAAAATCAGGGCCCACCGGGTGGTGGCTACACCTTC. V usage is TRBV7-2 and J usage is TRBJ1-2; possibly TRBD1 for D (5 bases). Trimming stripped 5 bases from V and 7 bases from J, with 23 bases between. The germline gives CDR1 SGHTA, CDR2 FQGNSA. This CDR3 comprises 16 residues.

The V gene is TRBV7-9, the J gene TRBJ2-1; D is possibly TRBD1 (6 bases). Trimming left V 4 bases short and J 5 bases short, with 15 bases between. Germline V gene data show CDR1 as SEHNR and CDR2 as FQNEAQ (reference sequence). The CDR3 totals 15 residues. In DNA form, the CDR3 reads TGTGCCAGCAGCTCCAGGGGACCAGGGCACAATGAGCAGTTCTTC. Protein product: CASSSRGPGHNEQFF.

The table lists this clone with a few counts. This chain connects TRBV18 to TRBJ1-4; D gene ambiguous. Trimming removed 2 bases at V and 8 bases at J, with 15 bases between. This CDR3 has 15 amino acids. Per germline, CDR1 KGHSH and CDR2 LQKENI. CDR3 loop: CASSPMANREEKLFF. CDR3 nucleotides: TGTGCCAGCTCACCAATGGCAAACCGGGAAGAAAAACTGTTTTTT.

V is TRBV7-3 and J is TRBJ2-7; D is unclear. Deletions cut 0 bases from V and 0 bases from J, with 9 bases between. This CDR3 is 15 amino acids long. The germline gives CDR1 SGHTA, CDR2 FQGTGA. The CDR3 region is CASSLTPVNSYEQYF. CDR3 nucleotides: TGTGCCAGCAGCTTAACGCCGGTTAACTCCTACGAGCAGTACTTC.